Listed below are T cell receptor beta chains from one sample, sequenced in a study of cytomegalovirus exposure and HLA in healthy donors. The assay was immunoSEQ multiplex PCR, and TCRdb's table has in-frame clones only and misses some. The sample yields 80,000 to 100,000 clones, approximately 80% seen once. Sequencing used PBMCs. These receptors were taken from a male donor in good health and CMV-seropositive. The CDR3 runs from the conserved cysteine through the conserved F or W. A D gene is named only where the DNA matches it firmly. A row's size may be missing; if present it is once, few, many or a size class.

length	D	V	J	size	CDR3	DNA
12	NA	TRBV19	TRBJ1-2	NA	CASSIRGRGYTF	TGTGCCAGTAGTATCAGGGGAAGAGGCTACACCTTC
11	NA	TRBV7-2	TRBJ2-1	NA	CASSLAEGQFF	TGTGCCAGCAGCTTAGCTGAGGGGCAGTTCTTC
15	TRBD1	TRBV27	TRBJ2-7	NA	CASSFVGARGYEQYF	TGTGCCAGCAGTTTCGTCGGGGCCAGGGGGTACGAGCAGTACTTC
11	NA	TRBV5-6	TRBJ1-2	once	CASSLSDGYTF	TGTGCCAGCAGCTTGAGCGATGGCTACACCTTC
15	TRBD1	TRBV9	TRBJ1-1	NA	CASSPGTGGIAEAFF	TGTGCCAGCAGCCCGGGGACAGGGGGTATTGCTGAAGCTTTCTTT
16	TRBD1	TRBV7-9	TRBJ1-6	NA	CASSLMTGMGETPLHF	TGTGCCAGCAGCTTAATGACAGGGATGGGTGAGACACCCCTCCACTTT
14	NA	TRBV5-4	TRBJ2-7	NA	CASSSQGFSYEQYF	TGTGCCAGCAGCTCACAGGGCTTTTCCTACGAGCAGTACTTC
13	NA	TRBV29-1	TRBJ1-1	NA	CSAKSLAGTEAFF	TGCAGCGCCAAATCTCTGGCAGGGACTGAAGCTTTCTTT
14	NA	TRBV7-9	TRBJ2-3	few	CASSRGQSTDTQYF	TGTGCCAGCAGCCGAGGACAGAGCACAGATACGCAGTATTTT
12	NA	TRBV7-6	TRBJ2-7	NA	CASSPDSGEQYF	TGTGCCAGCAGCCCAGACTCGGGGGAGCAGTACTTC
13	TRBD1	TRBV2	TRBJ1-6	NA	CASSETGDSPLHF	TGTGCCAGCAGTGAGACAGGGGACTCACCCCTCCACTTT
15	TRBD2	TRBV5-1	TRBJ2-5	NA	CASCRGGRNTETQYF	TGCGCCAGCTGCCGCGGGGGGCGAAATACAGAGACCCAGTACTTC
14	TRBD1	TRBV30	TRBJ1-1	NA	CAWSPGTGVAEAFF	TGTGCCTGGAGTCCCGGGACAGGGGTGGCTGAAGCTTTCTTT
13	NA	TRBV30	TRBJ2-5	NA	CAWSVVQQETQYF	TGTGCCTGGAGTGTAGTCCAGCAAGAGACCCAGTACTTC
17	TRBD1	TRBV25-1	TRBJ1-1	few	CASSETRGRGSNTEAFF	TGTGCCAGCAGTGAAACTAGGGGGCGAGGGTCGAACACTGAAGCTTTCTTT
11	NA	TRBV30	TRBJ2-1	NA	CAWSDKNEQFF	TGTGCCTGGAGTGACAAAAATGAGCAGTTCTTC
13	NA	TRBV11-2	TRBJ2-5	NA	CASSRGTQETQYF	TGTGCCAGCTCCCGGGGGACCCAAGAGACCCAGTACTTC
14	NA	TRBV4-1	TRBJ1-1	NA	CASRRESMNTEAFF	TGCGCCAGCAGAAGGGAGAGCATGAACACTGAAGCTTTCTTT
15	TRBD1	TRBV5-4	TRBJ2-7	few	CASSQGGSSSYEQYF	TGTGCCAGCAGCCAAGGGGGCAGTAGCTCCTACGAGCAGTACTTC
12	NA	TRBV29-1	TRBJ1-1	NA	CSGIKGRAEAFF	TGCAGTGGAATCAAAGGGAGGGCTGAAGCTTTCTTT
13	NA	TRBV2	TRBJ2-5	NA	CASSGQAQETQYF	TGTGCCAGCAGTGGACAGGCCCAAGAGACCCAGTACTTC
13	NA	TRBV30	TRBJ1-1	NA	CAWSAYVTTEAFF	TGTGCCTGGAGTGCCTACGTAACGACTGAAGCTTTCTTT
15	TRBD1	TRBV7-9	TRBJ1-2	NA	CASSLVPGGNYGYTF	TGTGCCAGCAGCTTAGTGCCAGGGGGCAACTATGGCTACACCTTC
11	NA	TRBV15	TRBJ1-1	NA	CATSDGNEAFF	TGTGCCACCAGCGACGGGAATGAAGCTTTCTTT
14	NA	TRBV29-1	TRBJ1-1	NA	CSVEGGYMNTEAFF	TGCAGCGTTGAAGGCGGATACATGAACACTGAAGCTTTCTTT